This TCR beta chain came from a study of OX40 agonist ivuxolimab in advanced cancers. Study summary: Partial response was recorded in three patients: one hepatocellular carcinoma and two cutaneous melanoma cases.

Findings of the study overall: With doses of 0.1-3.0 mg/kg, partial responders showed among the lowest clonal expansion. At 0.1 to 3.0 mg/kg and by week 6, CD4+ and CD8+ T cells in the blood had expanded clonally.

Trimming took off 3 bases at V and 7 bases at J, with 13 bases between the two ends. The CDR3 extends over 13 amino acids. The germline V gene has CDR1 SGHDT and CDR2 YYEEEE. Of note for this clone: Its antigen is not known.

Libraries were prepared by immunoSEQ multiplex PCR; TCRdb keeps only in-frame clonotypes and omits some of them. The table lists fewer than 60,000 clones, about 85% of them singletons. The specimen comprised CD4+ or CD8+ T cells sorted from blood, sampled in a trial of the OX40 agonist ivuxolimab. This clonotype was obtained from an adult with an advanced solid tumor such as melanoma, head and neck, liver or kidney cancer. The chain recombines TRBV5-6 with TRBJ1-1, with D tentatively TRBD1 (5 bases). CDR3 DNA: TGTGCCAGCAGCTCCGGACACCCAAATGAAGCTTTCTTT. This gives the protein CASSSGHPNEAFF.